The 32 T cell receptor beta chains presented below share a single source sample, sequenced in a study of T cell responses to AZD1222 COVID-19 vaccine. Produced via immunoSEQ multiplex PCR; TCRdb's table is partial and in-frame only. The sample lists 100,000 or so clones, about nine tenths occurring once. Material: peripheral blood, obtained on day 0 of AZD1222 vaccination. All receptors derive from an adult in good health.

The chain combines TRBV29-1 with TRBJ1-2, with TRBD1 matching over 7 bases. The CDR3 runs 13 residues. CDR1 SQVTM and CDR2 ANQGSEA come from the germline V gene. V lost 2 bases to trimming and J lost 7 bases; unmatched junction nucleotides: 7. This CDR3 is CSVERGQGTGYTF. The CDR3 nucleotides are TGCAGCGTTGAAAGGGGGCAGGGGACTGGCTACACCTTC. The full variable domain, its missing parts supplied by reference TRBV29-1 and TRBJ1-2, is SAVISQKPSRDICQRGTSLTIQCQVDSQVTMMFWYRQQPGQSLTLIATANQGSEATYESGFVIDKFPISRPNLTFSTLTVSNMSPEDSSIYLCSVERGQGTGYTFGSGTRLTVV.

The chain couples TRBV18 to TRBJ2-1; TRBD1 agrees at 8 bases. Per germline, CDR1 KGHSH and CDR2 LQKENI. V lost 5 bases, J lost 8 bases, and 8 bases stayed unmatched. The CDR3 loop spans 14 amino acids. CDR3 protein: CASSFRTGRDEQFF. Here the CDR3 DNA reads TGTGCCAGCTCATTTCGGACAGGGCGCGATGAGCAGTTCTTC. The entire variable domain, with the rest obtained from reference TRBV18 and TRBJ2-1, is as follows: NAGVMQNPRHLVRRRGQEARLRCSPMKGHSHVYWYRQLPEEGLKFMVYLQKENIIDESGMPKERFSAEFPKEGPSILRIQQVVRGDSAAYFCASSFRTGRDEQFFGPGTRLTVL.

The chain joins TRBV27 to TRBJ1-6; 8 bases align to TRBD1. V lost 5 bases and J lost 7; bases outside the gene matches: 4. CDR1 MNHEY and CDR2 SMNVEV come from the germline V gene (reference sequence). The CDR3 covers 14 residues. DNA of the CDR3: TGTGCCAGCAGTATACAGGGGGGGAATTCACCCCTCCACTTT. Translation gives CASSIQGGNSPLHF.

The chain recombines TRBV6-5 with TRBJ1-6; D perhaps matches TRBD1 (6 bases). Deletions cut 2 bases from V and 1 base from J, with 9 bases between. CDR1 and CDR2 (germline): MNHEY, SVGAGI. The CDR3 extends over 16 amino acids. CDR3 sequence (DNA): TGTGCCAGCAGTTACGCAGGGGTGTCCTATAATTCACCCCTCCACTTT. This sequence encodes CASSYAGVSYNSPLHF.

CDR3 in amino acids: CVRSFQPGTDQETQYF. In nucleotides, the CDR3 is TGTGTCAGAAGCTTCCAGCCCGGGACAGACCAAGAGACCCAGTACTTC. The rearrangement joins TRBV7-5 to TRBJ2-5; the table's D call, TRBD1, was not checked against the DNA. TRBV7-5 is a listed pseudogene. CDR3 length: 16 residues.

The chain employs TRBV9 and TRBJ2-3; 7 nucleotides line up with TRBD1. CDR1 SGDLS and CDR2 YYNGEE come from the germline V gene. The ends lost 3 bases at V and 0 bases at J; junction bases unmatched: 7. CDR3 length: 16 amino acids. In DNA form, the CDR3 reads TGTGCCAGCAGCGCCGAAGGGGGCCCTAGCACAGATACGCAGTATTTT. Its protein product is CASSAEGGPSTDTQYF. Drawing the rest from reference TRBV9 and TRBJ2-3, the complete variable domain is DSGVTQTPKHLITATGQRVTLRCSPRSGDLSVYWYQQSLDQGLQFLIQYYNGEERAKGNILERFSAQQFPDLHSELNLSSLELGDSALYFCASSAEGGPSTDTQYFGPGTRLTVL.

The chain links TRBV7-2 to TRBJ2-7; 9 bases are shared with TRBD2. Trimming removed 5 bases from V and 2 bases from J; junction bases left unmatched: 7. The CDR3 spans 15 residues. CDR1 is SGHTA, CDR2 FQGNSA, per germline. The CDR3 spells CASSSLAGSPYEQYF. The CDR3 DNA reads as TGTGCCAGCAGCAGTCTAGCGGGGAGCCCCTACGAGCAGTACTTC.

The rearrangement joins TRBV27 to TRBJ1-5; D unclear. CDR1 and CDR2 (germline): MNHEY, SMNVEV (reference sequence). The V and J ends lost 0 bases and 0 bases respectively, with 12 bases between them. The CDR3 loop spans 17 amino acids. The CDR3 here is CASSLSWWADSNQPQHF. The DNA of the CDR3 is TGTGCCAGCAGTTTATCGTGGTGGGCAGATAGCAATCAGCCCCAGCATTTT.

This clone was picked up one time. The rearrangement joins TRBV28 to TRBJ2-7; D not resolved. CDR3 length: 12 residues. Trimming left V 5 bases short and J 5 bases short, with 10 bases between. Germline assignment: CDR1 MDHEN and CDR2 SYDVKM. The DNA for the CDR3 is TGTGCCAGCAGTCAAATACGCGACGAGCAGTACTTC. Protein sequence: CASSQIRDEQYF.

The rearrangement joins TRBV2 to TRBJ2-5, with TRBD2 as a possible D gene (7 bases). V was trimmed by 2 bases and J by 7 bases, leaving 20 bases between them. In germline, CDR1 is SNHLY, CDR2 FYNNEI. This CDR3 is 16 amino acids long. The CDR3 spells CASSEFGSLGGGTQYF. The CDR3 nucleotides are TGTGCCAGCAGTGAATTCGGCAGCCTAGGGGGGGGGACCCAGTACTTC.

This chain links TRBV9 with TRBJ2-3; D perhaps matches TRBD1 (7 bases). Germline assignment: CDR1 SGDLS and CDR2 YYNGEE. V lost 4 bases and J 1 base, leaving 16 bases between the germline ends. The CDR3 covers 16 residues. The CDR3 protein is CASSQSRRGGTDTQYF. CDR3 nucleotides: TGTGCCAGCAGCCAAAGTCGCAGGGGGGGCACAGATACGCAGTATTTT.

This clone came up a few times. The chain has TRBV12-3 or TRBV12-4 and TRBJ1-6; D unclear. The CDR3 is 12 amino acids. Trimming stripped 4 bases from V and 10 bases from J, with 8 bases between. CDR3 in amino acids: CASSSEQSPLHF. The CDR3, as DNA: TGTGCCAGCAGTTCAGAGCAATCACCCCTCCACTTT.

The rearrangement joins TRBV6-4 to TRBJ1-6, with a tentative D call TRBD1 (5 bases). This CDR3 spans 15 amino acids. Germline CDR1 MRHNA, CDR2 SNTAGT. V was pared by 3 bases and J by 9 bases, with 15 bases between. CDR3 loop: CASSDNPGRGSPLHF. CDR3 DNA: TGTGCCAGCAGTGATAACCCAGGGCGGGGTTCACCCCTCCACTTT.

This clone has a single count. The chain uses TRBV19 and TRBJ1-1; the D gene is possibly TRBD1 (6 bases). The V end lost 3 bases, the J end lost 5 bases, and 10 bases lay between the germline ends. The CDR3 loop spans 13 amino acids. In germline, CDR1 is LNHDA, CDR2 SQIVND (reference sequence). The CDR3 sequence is CASSIQGTTEAFF. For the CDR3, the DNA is TGTGCCAGTAGTATCCAGGGGACTACTGAAGCTTTCTTT. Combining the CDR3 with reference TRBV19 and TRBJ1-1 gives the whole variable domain DGGITQSPKYLFRKEGQNVTLSCEQNLNHDAMYWYRQDPGQGLRLIYYSQIVNDFQKGDIAEGYSVSREKKESFPLTVTSAQKNPTAFYLCASSIQGTTEAFFGQGTRLTVV.

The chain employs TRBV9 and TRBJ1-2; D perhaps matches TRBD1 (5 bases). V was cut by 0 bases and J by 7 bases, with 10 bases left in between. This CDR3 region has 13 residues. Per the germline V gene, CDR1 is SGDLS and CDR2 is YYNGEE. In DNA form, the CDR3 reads TGTGCCAGCAGCGTAGGCGGCAGGGCTGGCTACACCTTC. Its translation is CASSVGGRAGYTF.

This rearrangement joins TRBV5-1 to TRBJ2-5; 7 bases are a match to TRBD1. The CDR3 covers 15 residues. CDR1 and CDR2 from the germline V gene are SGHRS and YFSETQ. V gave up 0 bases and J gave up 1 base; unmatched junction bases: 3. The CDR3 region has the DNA TGCGCCAGCAGCTTGGTTCGGGACAGCCAAGAGACCCAGTACTTC. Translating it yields CASSLVRDSQETQYF.

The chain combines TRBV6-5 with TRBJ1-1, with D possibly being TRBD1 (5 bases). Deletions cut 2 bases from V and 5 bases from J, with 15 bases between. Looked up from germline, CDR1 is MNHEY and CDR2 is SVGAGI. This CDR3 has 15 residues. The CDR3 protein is CASSYGGRASTEAFF. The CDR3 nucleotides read TGTGCCAGCAGTTACGGGGGGAGGGCTAGTACTGAAGCTTTCTTT.

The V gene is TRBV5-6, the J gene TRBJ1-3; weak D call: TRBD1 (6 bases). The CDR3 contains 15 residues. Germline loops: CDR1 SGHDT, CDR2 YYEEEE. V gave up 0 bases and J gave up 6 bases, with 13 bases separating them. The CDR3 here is CASSLAGALLNTIYF. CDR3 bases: TGTGCCAGCAGCTTGGCGGGGGCCCTACTAAACACCATATATTTT.

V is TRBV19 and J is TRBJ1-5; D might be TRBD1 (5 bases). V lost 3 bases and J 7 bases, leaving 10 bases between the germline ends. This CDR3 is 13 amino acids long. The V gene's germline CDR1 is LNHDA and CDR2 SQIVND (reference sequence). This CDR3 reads CASSIEGWQPQHF. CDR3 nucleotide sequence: TGTGCCAGTAGTATCGAGGGGTGGCAGCCCCAGCATTTT.

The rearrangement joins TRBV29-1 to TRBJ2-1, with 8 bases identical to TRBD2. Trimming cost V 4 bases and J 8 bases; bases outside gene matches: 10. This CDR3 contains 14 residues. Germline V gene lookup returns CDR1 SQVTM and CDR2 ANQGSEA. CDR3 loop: CSVGLSGVPDEQFF. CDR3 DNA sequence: TGCAGCGTTGGGCTTAGCGGGGTTCCGGATGAGCAGTTCTTC.

CDR3 sequence reads: CASRDRVAEAFF. CDR3 nucleotides: TGTGCCAGCAGGGACAGGGTGGCTGAAGCTTTCTTT. This sequence joins TRBV28 and TRBJ1-1; TRBD1 matches at 8 bases. Per the germline V gene, CDR1 is MDHEN and CDR2 is SYDVKM. The CDR3 spans 12 residues. With V trimmed by 6 bases and J by 6 bases, 3 bases remained unmatched.

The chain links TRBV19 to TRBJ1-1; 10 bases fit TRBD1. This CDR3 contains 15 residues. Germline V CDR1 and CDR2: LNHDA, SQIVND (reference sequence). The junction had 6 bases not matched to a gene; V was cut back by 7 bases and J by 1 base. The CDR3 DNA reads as TGTGCCAGTACTCTGACAGGGGGCGCGAACACTGAAGCTTTCTTT. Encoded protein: CASTLTGGANTEAFF. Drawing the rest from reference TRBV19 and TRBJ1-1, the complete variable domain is DGGITQSPKYLFRKEGQNVTLSCEQNLNHDAMYWYRQDPGQGLRLIYYSQIVNDFQKGDIAEGYSVSREKKESFPLTVTSAQKNPTAFYLCASTLTGGANTEAFFGQGTRLTVV.

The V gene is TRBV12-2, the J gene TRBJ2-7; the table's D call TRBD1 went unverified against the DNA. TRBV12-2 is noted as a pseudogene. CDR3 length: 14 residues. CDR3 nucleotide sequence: TGTGCAAGTCGCTTAGACGACAGCTCCTACGAGCAGTACTTC. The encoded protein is CASRLDDSSYEQYF.

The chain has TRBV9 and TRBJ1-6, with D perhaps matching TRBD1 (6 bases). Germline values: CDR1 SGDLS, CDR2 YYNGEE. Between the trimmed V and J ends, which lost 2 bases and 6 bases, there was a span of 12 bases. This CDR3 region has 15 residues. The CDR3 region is CASSVSGAGNSPLHF. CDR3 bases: TGTGCCAGCAGCGTCTCAGGGGCGGGTAATTCACCCCTCCACTTT. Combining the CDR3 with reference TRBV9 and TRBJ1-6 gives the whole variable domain DSGVTQTPKHLITATGQRVTLRCSPRSGDLSVYWYQQSLDQGLQFLIQYYNGEERAKGNILERFSAQQFPDLHSELNLSSLELGDSALYFCASSVSGAGNSPLHFGNGTRLTVT.

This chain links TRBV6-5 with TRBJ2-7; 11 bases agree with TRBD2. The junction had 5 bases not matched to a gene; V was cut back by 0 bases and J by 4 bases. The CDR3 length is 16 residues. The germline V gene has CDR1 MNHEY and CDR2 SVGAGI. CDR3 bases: TGTGCCAGCAGTTACTCACCTAGCGGGGGGCTTTACGAGCAGTACTTC. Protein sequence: CASSYSPSGGLYEQYF.

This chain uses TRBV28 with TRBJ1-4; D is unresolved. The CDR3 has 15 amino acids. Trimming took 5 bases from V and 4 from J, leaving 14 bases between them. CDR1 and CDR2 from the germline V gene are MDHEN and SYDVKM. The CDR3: CASSLPRSLNEKLFF. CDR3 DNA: TGTGCCAGCAGTCTCCCGCGGTCCCTTAATGAAAAACTGTTTTTT.

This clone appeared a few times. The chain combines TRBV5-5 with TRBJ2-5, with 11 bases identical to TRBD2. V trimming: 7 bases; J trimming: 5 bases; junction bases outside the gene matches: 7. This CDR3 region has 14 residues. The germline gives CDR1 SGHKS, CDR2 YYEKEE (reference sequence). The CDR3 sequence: CASLSGGAGETQYF. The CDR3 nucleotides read TGTGCCAGCCTTAGCGGGGGGGCCGGGGAGACCCAGTACTTC.

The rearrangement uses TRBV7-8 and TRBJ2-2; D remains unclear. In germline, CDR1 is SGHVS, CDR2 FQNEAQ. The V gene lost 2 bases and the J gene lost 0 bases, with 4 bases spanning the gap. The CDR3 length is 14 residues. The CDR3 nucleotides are TGTGCCAGCAGCTTAACAGCGAACACCGGGGAGCTGTTTTTT. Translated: CASSLTANTGELFF.

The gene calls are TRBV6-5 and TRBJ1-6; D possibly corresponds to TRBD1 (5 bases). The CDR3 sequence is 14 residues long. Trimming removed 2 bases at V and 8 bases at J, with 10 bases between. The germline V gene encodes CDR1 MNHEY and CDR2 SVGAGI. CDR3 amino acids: CASSYRGGDSPLHF. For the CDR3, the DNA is TGTGCCAGCAGTTACAGGGGTGGAGATTCACCCCTCCACTTT.

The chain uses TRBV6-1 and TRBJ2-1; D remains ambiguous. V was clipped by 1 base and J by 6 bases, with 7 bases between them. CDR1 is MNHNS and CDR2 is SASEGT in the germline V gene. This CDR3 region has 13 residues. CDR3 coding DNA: TGTGCCAGCAGTGAAGATGTTGGCAATGAGCAGTTCTTC. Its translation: CASSEDVGNEQFF.

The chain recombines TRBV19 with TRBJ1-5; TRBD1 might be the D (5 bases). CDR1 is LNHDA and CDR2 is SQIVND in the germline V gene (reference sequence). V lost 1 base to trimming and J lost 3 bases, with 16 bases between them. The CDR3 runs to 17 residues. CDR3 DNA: TGTGCCAGTAGTATAGCCCGGGACCTAGGTTCCAATCAGCCCCAGCATTTT. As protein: CASSIARDLGSNQPQHF. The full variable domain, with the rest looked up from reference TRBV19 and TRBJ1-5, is DGGITQSPKYLFRKEGQNVTLSCEQNLNHDAMYWYRQDPGQGLRLIYYSQIVNDFQKGDIAEGYSVSREKKESFPLTVTSAQKNPTAFYLCASSIARDLGSNQPQHFGDGTRLSIL.

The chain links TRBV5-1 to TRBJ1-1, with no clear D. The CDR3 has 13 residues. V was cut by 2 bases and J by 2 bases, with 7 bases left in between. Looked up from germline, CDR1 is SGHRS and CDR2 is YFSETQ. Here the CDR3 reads CASSLSSNTEAFF. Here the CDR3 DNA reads TGCGCCAGCAGCTTATCCAGCAACACTGAAGCTTTCTTT.